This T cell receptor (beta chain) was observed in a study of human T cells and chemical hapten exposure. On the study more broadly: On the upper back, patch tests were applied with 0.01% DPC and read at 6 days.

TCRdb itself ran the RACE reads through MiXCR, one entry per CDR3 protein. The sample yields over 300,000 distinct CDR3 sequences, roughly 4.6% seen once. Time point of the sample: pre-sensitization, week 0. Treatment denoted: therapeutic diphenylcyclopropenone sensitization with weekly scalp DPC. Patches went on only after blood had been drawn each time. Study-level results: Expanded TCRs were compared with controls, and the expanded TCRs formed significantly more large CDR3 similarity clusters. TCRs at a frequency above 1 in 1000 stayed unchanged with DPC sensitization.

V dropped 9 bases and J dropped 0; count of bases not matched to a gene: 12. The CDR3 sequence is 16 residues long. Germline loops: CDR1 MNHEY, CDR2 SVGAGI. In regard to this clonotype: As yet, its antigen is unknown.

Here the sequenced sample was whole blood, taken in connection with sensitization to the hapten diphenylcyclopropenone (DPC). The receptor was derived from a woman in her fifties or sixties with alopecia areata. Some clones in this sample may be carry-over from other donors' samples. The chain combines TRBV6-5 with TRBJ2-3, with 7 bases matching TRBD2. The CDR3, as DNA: TGTGCCAGTAGAACAGAGGGAGGGACTAGCACAGATACGCAGTATTTT. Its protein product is CASRTEGGTSTDTQYF.